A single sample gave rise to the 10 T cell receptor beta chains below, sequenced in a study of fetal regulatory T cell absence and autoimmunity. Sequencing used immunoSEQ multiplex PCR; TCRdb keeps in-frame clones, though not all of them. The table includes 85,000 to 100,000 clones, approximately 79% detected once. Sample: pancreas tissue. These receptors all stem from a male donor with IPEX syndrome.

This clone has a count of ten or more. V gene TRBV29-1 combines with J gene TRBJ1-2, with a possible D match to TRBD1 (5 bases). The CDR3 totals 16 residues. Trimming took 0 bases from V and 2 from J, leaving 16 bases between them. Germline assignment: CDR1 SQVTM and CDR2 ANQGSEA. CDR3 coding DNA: TGCAGCGTTGAAGATGGAGGAGGGGCTGGAAACTATGGCTACACCTTC. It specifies CSVEDGGGAGNYGYTF. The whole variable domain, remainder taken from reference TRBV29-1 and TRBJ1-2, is SAVISQKPSRDICQRGTSLTIQCQVDSQVTMMFWYRQQPGQSLTLIATANQGSEATYESGFVIDKFPISRPNLTFSTLTVSNMSPEDSSIYLCSVEDGGGAGNYGYTFGSGTRLTVV.

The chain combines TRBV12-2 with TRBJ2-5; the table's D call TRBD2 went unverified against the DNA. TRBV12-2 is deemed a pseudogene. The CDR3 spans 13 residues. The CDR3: CASRLIARETQYF. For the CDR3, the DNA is TGTGCAAGTCGCTTGATTGCTCGGGAGACCCAGTACTTC.

The CDR3 loop is CASSGERETEAFF. As DNA, the CDR3 is TGTGCCAGCAGTGGGGAAAGGGAGACTGAAGCTTTCTTT. The chain uses TRBV6-5 and TRBJ1-1; D gene ambiguous. Trimming cost V 5 bases and J 5 bases, with 12 bases left between them. The germline CDR1 and CDR2 sequences are MNHEY and SVGAGI. CDR3 length: 13 amino acids.

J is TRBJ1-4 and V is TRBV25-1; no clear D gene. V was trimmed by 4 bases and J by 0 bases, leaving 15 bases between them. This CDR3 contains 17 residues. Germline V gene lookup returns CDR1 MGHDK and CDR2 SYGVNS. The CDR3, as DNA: TGTGCCAGCAGTGGAGTGTTGGGCCCCACAACTAATGAAAAACTGTTTTTT. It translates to CASSGVLGPTTNEKLFF.

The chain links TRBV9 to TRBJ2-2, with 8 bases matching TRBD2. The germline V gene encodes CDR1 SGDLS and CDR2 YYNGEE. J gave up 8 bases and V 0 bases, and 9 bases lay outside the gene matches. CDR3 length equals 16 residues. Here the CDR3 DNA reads TGTGCCAGCAGCGTAGGGGTAACTAGCGGAACGGGGGAGCTGTTTTTT. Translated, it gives CASSVGVTSGTGELFF.

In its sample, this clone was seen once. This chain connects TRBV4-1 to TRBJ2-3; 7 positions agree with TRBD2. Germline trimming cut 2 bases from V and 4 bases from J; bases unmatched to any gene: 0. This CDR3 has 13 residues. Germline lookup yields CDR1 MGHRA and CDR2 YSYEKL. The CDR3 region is CASSQLAADTQYF. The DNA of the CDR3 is TGCGCCAGCAGCCAACTAGCGGCAGATACGCAGTATTTT.

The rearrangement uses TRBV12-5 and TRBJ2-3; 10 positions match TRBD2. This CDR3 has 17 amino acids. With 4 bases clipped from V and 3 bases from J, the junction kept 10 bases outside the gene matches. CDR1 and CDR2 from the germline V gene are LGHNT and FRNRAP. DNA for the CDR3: TGTGCTAGTGGTTCTGGCTTCGGACTAGCGGAAACAGATACGCAGTATTTT. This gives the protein CASGSGFGLAETDTQYF.

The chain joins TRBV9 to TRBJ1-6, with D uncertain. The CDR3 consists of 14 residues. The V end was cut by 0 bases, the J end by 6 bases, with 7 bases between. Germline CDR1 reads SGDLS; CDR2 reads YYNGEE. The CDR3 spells CASSVGQVNSPLHF. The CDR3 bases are TGTGCCAGCAGCGTAGGGCAGGTTAATTCACCCCTCCACTTT.

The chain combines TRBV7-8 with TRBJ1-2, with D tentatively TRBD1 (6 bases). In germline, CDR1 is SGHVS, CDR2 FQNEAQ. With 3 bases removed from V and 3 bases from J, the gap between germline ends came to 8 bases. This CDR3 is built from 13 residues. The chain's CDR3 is CASSFTGHYGYTF. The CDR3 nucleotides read TGTGCCAGCAGCTTTACAGGGCACTATGGCTACACCTTC.

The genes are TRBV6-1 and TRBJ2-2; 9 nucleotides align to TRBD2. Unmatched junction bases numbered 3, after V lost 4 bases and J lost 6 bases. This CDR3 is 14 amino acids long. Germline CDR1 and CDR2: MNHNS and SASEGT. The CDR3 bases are TGTGCCAGCAGTGCCGCGGGGGGGGCCGGGGAGCTGTTTTTT. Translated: CASSAAGGAGELFF.